The 24 T cell receptor beta chains listed next were all sequenced from one sample in a study of T-cell reconstitution after alpha-beta-depleted transplantation in children. The TCRbeta library incorporated unique molecular identifiers. Via MiXCR, TCRdb re-called the PCR reads, giving one row per CDR3 protein. The sample carries about 230,000 distinct CDR3 sequences, roughly a tenth recorded once. The starting material was PBMCs from the stem cell graft donor, obtained from the stem cell graft. The receptors come from a human donor who donated a stem cell graft to a child with acute lymphoblastic leukemia.

This clonotype showed up just a few times. V is TRBV27 and J is TRBJ2-7; 11 bases fit TRBD2. Germline V gene lookup returns CDR1 MNHEY and CDR2 SMNVEV (reference sequence). This CDR3 comprises 14 residues. J was trimmed by 0 bases and V by 6 bases; bases with no gene match: 1. The CDR3 is CASRGLAVSYEQYF. The CDR3 DNA sequence: TGTGCCAGCAGGGGACTAGCGGTCTCCTACGAGCAGTACTTC.

This clonotype was detected ten times or more. V and J are TRBV27 and TRBJ1-5; 7 bases agree with TRBD1. V lost 8 bases, J lost 6 bases, and 7 bases stayed unmatched. CDR3 length: 13 residues. Germline CDR1 is MNHEY and CDR2 is SMNVEV (reference sequence). CDR3 amino acids: CASYQGVGQPQHF. CDR3 nucleotide sequence: TGTGCCAGCTATCAGGGGGTTGGTCAGCCCCAGCATTTT.

Ten or more counts support this clonotype. The V and J genes are TRBV5-1 and TRBJ1-1; a possible D gene is TRBD1 (6 bases). The CDR3 runs to 13 residues. Germline assignment: CDR1 SGHRS and CDR2 YFSETQ. Trimming removed 4 bases from V and 1 base from J, with 8 bases in between. CDR3 in DNA: TGCGCCAGCAGCAGGGGGGGGAACACTGAAGCTTTCTTT. Protein: CASSRGGNTEAFF.

The V and J genes are TRBV3-1 and TRBJ2-3; the match to TRBD2 covers 10 bases. Germline V gene lookup returns CDR1 LGHDT and CDR2 YNNKEL (reference sequence). Trimming removed 0 bases from V and 0 bases from J; junction bases left unmatched: 9. The CDR3 contains 19 residues. Here the CDR3 reads CASSQDYPVLAGSTDTQYF. The CDR3 bases are TGTGCCAGCAGCCAAGATTACCCCGTACTAGCGGGAAGCACAGATACGCAGTATTTT.

In its sample, this clonotype was seen many times. This chain connects TRBV25-1 to TRBJ1-5; D is unclear. The CDR3 has 12 amino acids. Trimming pared 5 bases from V and 2 bases from J, leaving 4 bases between. In germline, CDR1 is MGHDK, CDR2 SYGVNS. The CDR3 sequence is CASSWGNQPQHF. CDR3 coding DNA: TGTGCCAGCAGTTGGGGCAATCAGCCCCAGCATTTT.

At least ten counts were recorded for this clonotype. The genes are TRBV4-3 and TRBJ2-7, with TRBD1 matching over 9 bases. The CDR3 spans 15 residues. V shed 3 bases, J shed 4 bases, and the junction held 7 bases outside the gene matches. The germline gives CDR1 LGHNA, CDR2 YSLEER. The CDR3 DNA reads as TGCGCCAGCAGCCACAGGGAGACAGGGGGTTACGAGCAGTACTTC. Its translation is CASSHRETGGYEQYF.

V is TRBV11-2 and J is TRBJ1-4; 7 bases map to TRBD1. J lost 2 bases, V lost 0 bases, and 6 bases had no gene match. Germline V gene data show CDR1 as SGHAT and CDR2 as FQNNGV. The CDR3 runs to 17 residues. Here the CDR3 reads CASSLDRDRFTNEKLFF. The CDR3 bases are TGTGCCAGCAGCTTAGATAGGGACAGATTTACTAATGAAAAACTGTTTTTT.

This clonotype came up many times. The chain carries TRBV7-2 and TRBJ1-1; tentatively, D is TRBD1 (6 bases). The V gene lost 2 bases and the J gene lost 8 bases, with 12 bases spanning the gap. Germline CDR1 is SGHTA and CDR2 is FQGNSA. This CDR3 is 13 amino acids long. The CDR3 DNA sequence: TGTGCCAGCAGCTTAACAGGGACGACAGAAGCTTTCTTT. It encodes CASSLTGTTEAFF. Combining the CDR3 with reference TRBV7-2 and TRBJ1-1 gives the whole variable domain GAGVSQSPSNKVTEKGKDVELRCDPISGHTALYWYRQSLGQGLEFLIYFQGNSAPDKSGLPSDRFSAERTGGSVSTLTIQRTQQEDSAVYLCASSLTGTTEAFFGQGTRLTVV.

This clonotype was counted many times. J is TRBJ2-1 and V is TRBV6-1, with 15 bases identical to TRBD2. The CDR3 has 15 residues. The ends lost 2 bases at V and 10 bases at J; junction bases unmatched: 3. Per germline, CDR1 MNHNS and CDR2 SASEGT. This CDR3 reads CASSERTSGGAEQFF. The CDR3 DNA sequence: TGTGCCAGCAGTGAAAGGACTAGCGGGGGGGCCGAGCAGTTCTTC.

This clonotype has more than one count but fewer than ten. The chain links TRBV20-1 to TRBJ2-1, with 9 positions matching TRBD1. V was clipped by 2 bases and J by 3 bases; unmatched bases: 8. Germline lookup yields CDR1 DFQATT and CDR2 SNEGSKA (reference sequence). The CDR3 has 16 amino acids. CDR3 amino acids: CSARTGTGQFYNEQFF. CDR3 sequence (DNA): TGCAGTGCTAGAACCGGGACAGGGCAGTTCTACAATGAGCAGTTCTTC.

The chain uses TRBV6-5 and TRBJ2-1, with D possibly called TRBD1 or TRBD2 (5 bases each). The length of the CDR3 is 17 residues. V was clipped by 2 bases and J by 0 bases, with 14 bases between them. The germline CDR1 and CDR2 sequences are MNHEY and SVGAGI. Here the CDR3 reads CASSYGGSWPSYNEQFF. CDR3 DNA sequence: TGTGCCAGCAGTTACGGGGGTAGCTGGCCCTCCTACAATGAGCAGTTCTTC.

The CDR3 region has the DNA TGTGCCAGCAGCCAACCCCCCGGAAACACCATATATTTT. Translation gives CASSQPPGNTIYF. The rearrangement joins TRBV7-9 to TRBJ1-3; D gene unclear. V shed 5 bases and J shed 4 bases, with 9 bases lying between them. Germline CDR1 reads SEHNR; CDR2 reads FQNEAQ (reference sequence). This CDR3 region has 13 residues.

The rearrangement joins TRBV10-2 to TRBJ2-1; 11 bases map to TRBD2. The CDR3 covers 16 residues. V was pared by 2 bases and J by 8 bases, with 8 bases of the junction left unmatched. Germline V lookup: CDR1 WSHSY, CDR2 SAAADI. CDR3 nucleotides: TGCGCCAGCAGTGAGATCGGCCTAGCGGGGGGAGATGAGCAGTTCTTC. As protein: CASSEIGLAGGDEQFF.

This clonotype has at least ten counts. The V call is TRBV27, the J call TRBJ2-7; either TRBD1 or TRBD2 may fit D (5 bases each). The CDR3 loop spans 14 amino acids. Germline loops: CDR1 MNHEY, CDR2 SMNVEV (reference sequence). V was shortened by 6 bases and J by 5 bases, with 17 bases between the two germline ends. CDR3 region: CASSSSTGADEQYF. The CDR3 DNA reads as TGTGCCAGCAGCTCCTCCACAGGAGCGGACGAGCAGTACTTC.

DNA for the CDR3: TGTGCCAGCAGCCCTCGCCTGGGGCGGGGGGGCCAAGAGACCCAGTACTTC. Translated: CASSPRLGRGGQETQYF. This chain connects TRBV7-2 to TRBJ2-5; TRBD2 agrees at 9 bases. The length of the CDR3 is 17 residues. V was clipped by 5 bases and J by 1 base; unmatched bases: 11. Germline CDR1 reads SGHTA; CDR2 reads FQGNSA.

The sample holds many counts of this clonotype. J is TRBJ2-7 and V is TRBV12-3 or TRBV12-4; the D gene is possibly TRBD1 (6 bases). There are 14 residues in the CDR3. V was shortened by 5 bases and J by 2 bases, with 13 bases between the two germline ends. The CDR3 DNA is TGTGCCAGCAGTCTCGGACAGTATGCCTACGAGCAGTACTTC. This codes for CASSLGQYAYEQYF.

This clonotype was detected many times. The V call is TRBV5-1, the J call TRBJ2-7; D gene unclear. Trimming left V 0 bases short and J 0 bases short, with 7 bases between. The CDR3 length is 14 residues. Germline V gives CDR1 SGHRS, CDR2 YFSETQ. The CDR3 DNA reads TGCGCCAGCAGCTTGGATAGAAACTCCTACGAGCAGTACTTC. This codes for CASSLDRNSYEQYF. The whole variable domain, filled in from reference TRBV5-1 and TRBJ2-7, reads KAGVTQTPRYLIKTRGQQVTLSCSPISGHRSVSWYQQTPGQGLQFLFEYFSETQRNKGNFPGRFSGRQFSNSRSEMNVSTLELGDSALYLCASSLDRNSYEQYFGPGTRLTVT.

This clonotype was counted at least ten times. The gene calls are TRBV9 and TRBJ2-2, with D perhaps being TRBD1 or TRBD2 (6 bases each). The CDR3 runs to 17 residues. Trimming left V 3 bases short and J 2 bases short, with 17 bases between. From germline, CDR1 is SGDLS and CDR2 YYNGEE. CDR3 protein: CASSGPRGGLNTGELFF. The CDR3 region has the DNA TGTGCCAGCAGCGGCCCTCGTGGGGGGCTTAACACCGGGGAGCTGTTTTTT. The whole variable domain, filled in from reference TRBV9 and TRBJ2-2, reads DSGVTQTPKHLITATGQRVTLRCSPRSGDLSVYWYQQSLDQGLQFLIQYYNGEERAKGNILERFSAQQFPDLHSELNLSSLELGDSALYFCASSGPRGGLNTGELFFGEGSRLTVL.

This clonotype was seen repeatedly, ten times or more. V is TRBV5-1 and J is TRBJ2-3; 8 bases agree with TRBD1. Per the germline V gene, CDR1 is SGHRS and CDR2 is YFSETQ. V shed 0 bases, J shed 6 bases, and the junction held 6 bases outside the gene matches. The CDR3 is 15 amino acids. The chain's CDR3 is CASSLAQGAGDTQYF. The DNA for the CDR3 is TGCGCCAGCAGCTTGGCCCAGGGGGCAGGGGATACGCAGTATTTT.

The V gene is TRBV5-1, the J gene TRBJ2-7, with D tentatively TRBD1 (6 bases). V lost 2 bases, J lost 3 bases, and 18 bases lay in between. CDR1 is SGHRS, CDR2 YFSETQ, per germline. The CDR3 length is 16 residues. This CDR3 is CASSFTGTNDLYEQYF. In nucleotides, the CDR3 is TGCGCCAGCAGCTTTACCGGGACAAATGACCTCTACGAGCAGTACTTC. Full variable domain (rest looked up from reference TRBV5-1 and TRBJ2-7): KAGVTQTPRYLIKTRGQQVTLSCSPISGHRSVSWYQQTPGQGLQFLFEYFSETQRNKGNFPGRFSGRQFSNSRSEMNVSTLELGDSALYLCASSFTGTNDLYEQYFGPGTRLTVT.

This clonotype was found a few times. The chain combines TRBV6-1 with TRBJ2-7, with TRBD2 matching over 12 bases. With V trimmed by 3 bases and J by 2 bases, 8 bases remained unmatched. Germline V gene data show CDR1 as MNHNS and CDR2 as SASEGT. This CDR3 is 17 amino acids long. The CDR3 loop is CASSEDTSGGPPYEQYF. The CDR3 DNA reads TGTGCCAGCAGTGAGGACACTAGCGGGGGGCCTCCCTACGAGCAGTACTTC.

In this sample, this clonotype turned up many times. The V and J genes are TRBV5-1 and TRBJ2-5, with a weak D call TRBD1 (5 bases). Looked up from germline, CDR1 is SGHRS and CDR2 is YFSETQ. Trimming took 3 bases from V and 5 from J, leaving 23 bases between them. CDR3 length: 17 residues. CDR3 amino acids: CASSSMDLGRAKETQYF. The CDR3 DNA follows: TGCGCCAGCAGCTCAATGGACCTGGGCAGGGCGAAGGAGACCCAGTACTTC.

This clonotype was observed a handful of times. V and J are TRBV6-5 and TRBJ1-1; D is perhaps TRBD1 (5 bases). Germline V gene sequence: CDR1 MNHEY, CDR2 SVGAGI. The CDR3 contains 15 residues. V gave up 0 bases and J gave up 1 base, with 9 bases separating them. CDR3 in DNA: TGTGCCAGCAGTTACTCGGGGGTAAGGAACACTGAAGCTTTCTTT. Protein product: CASSYSGVRNTEAFF.

The chain combines TRBV14 with TRBJ1-2, with TRBD1 as a possible D gene (6 bases). This CDR3 contains 16 residues. Germline values: CDR1 SGHDN, CDR2 FVKESK. V dropped 3 bases and J dropped 1 base, with 15 bases sitting between them. CDR3 nucleotide sequence: TGTGCCAGCAGCCATAAGGACAGCTCTTTTAACTATGGCTACACCTTC. Translated: CASSHKDSSFNYGYTF.